This T cell receptor beta chain originates from a study of T cells in Graves' hyperthyroidism and ophthalmopathy. The study, taken as a whole, reports: Using 13 V-J features, a model discriminated ophthalmopathy from stable hyperthyroidism. Most expanded thyroid clonotypes above 0.001 recurred in blood.

There are many counts of this clonotype. The target antigen is unknown. Germline V CDR1 and CDR2: GTSNPN, SVGIG (reference sequence). This CDR3 region has 12 residues. The V segment lost 3 bases and the J segment 5 bases; nucleotides outside the gene matches: 1. RNA transcripts gave rise to amplified TCR beta CDR3 regions. HTBI primers were the set used in a first-round RT-PCR of the TCR CDR3. One entry per CDR3 protein results from TCRdb running MiXCR on the multiplex PCR reads. The sample lists more than 300,000 distinct CDR3 sequences, more than 11% occurring once. Over 18 months, lack of ophthalmopathy progression marked Graves' hyperthyroidism as stable. Newly diagnosed patients aged 18 to 65 had hyperthyroidism of under 2 months' duration.

Sequencing was performed on blood. This TCR derives from a woman aged 55-69 years with Graves' hyperthyroidism. The J gene is TRBJ2-5, the V gene TRBV30; 9 positions agree with TRBD2. The DNA of the CDR3 is TGTGCCTGGAGCCTAGCGGGGGAGACCCAGTACTTC. This encodes CAWSLAGETQYF.